The 28 T cell receptor beta chains reported below all come from one sample, sequenced in a study of breast tumors, draining lymph nodes, adjacent tissues (dated by TCRdb to 2016 to 2018). The library relied on multiplex PCR. The reads were generated on an Illumina HiSeq 2000. The public sequencing data were trimmed at Q25 with fastp and processed into clonotypes with MiXCR by TCRdb, which kept only in-frame beta chains. One record per CDR3 amino acid sequence lists the most common genes and DNA. The sample table holds 150,000 to 250,000 distinct CDR3 sequences, of which 31% were seen once. Jointly, the top ten make up around 4.5% of the sample. Lymph node samples came from the axillary draining lymph nodes of breast cancer patients. Sequencing was done on a sample of axillary lymph node tissue. Every receptor here comes from a female donor with breast cancer. Some clones in this sample may be carry-over from other donors' samples.

The chain joins TRBV5-5 to TRBJ2-1; 9 bases line up with TRBD2. J was trimmed by 8 bases and V by 0 bases; bases with no gene match: 6. Germline CDR1 and CDR2: SGHKS and YYEKEE (reference sequence). This CDR3 has 15 amino acids. CDR3 loop: CASSLVRGGWDEQFF. Here the CDR3 DNA reads TGTGCCAGCAGCTTGGTGCGGGGGGGCTGGGATGAGCAGTTCTTC.

The sample holds many counts of this clonotype. The CDR3 nucleotides are TGCGCCAGCAGCTTGGCTAGCGGGGGGTTATCCGAGCAGTACTTC. It specifies CASSLASGGLSEQYF. The gene calls are TRBV5-1 and TRBJ2-7; 11 positions agree with TRBD2. With 0 bases clipped from V and 6 bases from J, the junction kept 5 bases outside the gene matches. CDR3 size: 15 residues. The V gene's germline CDR1 is SGHRS and CDR2 YFSETQ.

This clonotype has ten or more counts. The chain couples TRBV4-3 to TRBJ2-1, with 11 positions matching TRBD2. The CDR3 extends over 18 amino acids. Per germline, CDR1 LGHNA and CDR2 YSLEER. With V trimmed by 4 bases and J by 1 base, 9 bases remained unmatched. CDR3 sequence (DNA): TGCGCCAGCAGCCGAGAGGCGACTAGCGGGGCTTCCTACAATGAGCAGTTCTTC. Translation: CASSREATSGASYNEQFF.

This clonotype was detected many times. The V gene is TRBV2, the J gene TRBJ1-5; possibly TRBD1 for D (5 bases). The CDR3 length is 15 residues. The germline V gene encodes CDR1 SNHLY and CDR2 FYNNEI. Trimming took off 8 bases at V and 0 bases at J, with 14 bases between the two ends. CDR3 coding DNA: TGTGCCAGCTCGACCGGGACCGCTAGCAATCAGCCCCAGCATTTT. Its protein product is CASSTGTASNQPQHF.

The chain employs TRBV2 and TRBJ2-3; a possible D gene is TRBD1 (6 bases). This CDR3 comprises 15 residues. CDR1 is SNHLY, CDR2 FYNNEI, per germline. The V end lost 7 bases, the J end lost 0 bases, and 14 bases lay between the germline ends. In DNA, the CDR3 is TGTGCCAGCATGGCTGGGACATACAGCACAGATACGCAGTATTTT. This gives the protein CASMAGTYSTDTQYF. Drawing the rest from reference TRBV2 and TRBJ2-3, the complete variable domain is EPEVTQTPSHQVTQMGQEVILRCVPISNHLYFYWYRQILGQKVEFLVSFYNNEISEKSEIFDDQFSVERPDGSNFTLKIRSTKLEDSAMYFCASMAGTYSTDTQYFGPGTRLTVL.

This clonotype has ten or more counts. The V gene is TRBV12-3 or TRBV12-4, the J gene TRBJ2-2, with no clear D. V lost 6 bases, J lost 0 bases, and 8 bases lay in between. This CDR3 region has 14 residues. The CDR3 DNA is TGTGCCAGCAGGATCCGCTCGAACACCGGGGAGCTGTTTTTT. It specifies CASRIRSNTGELFF.

Only a few counts were recorded for this clonotype. A single base separates this from a much larger clone, so it may be a read error. The gene calls are TRBV7-2 and TRBJ2-5, with 9 bases fitting TRBD2. The CDR3 has 18 residues. Germline lookup yields CDR1 SGHTA and CDR2 FQGNSA. V gave up 1 base and J gave up 6 bases; unmatched junction bases: 15. CDR3 sequence: CASSLDQLAGPSGQTQYF. The CDR3 nucleotides are TGTGCCAGCAGCTTAGATCAGCTAGCGGGACCCTCGGGGCAGACCCAGTACTTC.

This clonotype was seen at least ten times. The chain recombines TRBV4-1 with TRBJ2-1; D unclear. Germline V gene sequence: CDR1 MGHRA, CDR2 YSYEKL. The CDR3 contains 14 residues. With 4 bases removed from V and 6 bases from J, the gap between germline ends came to 13 bases. The CDR3 nucleotides read TGCGCCAGCAGCCTCCAAGACGGATCCAATGAGCAGTTCTTC. This sequence encodes CASSLQDGSNEQFF.

In this sample, this clonotype turned up a few times. A read error is possible here, since a much larger clone lies one base away. J is TRBJ1-2 and V is TRBV11-2; D is perhaps TRBD1 (5 bases). The CDR3 runs to 15 residues. Between the trimmed V and J ends, which lost 3 bases and 4 bases, there was a span of 15 bases. Germline V lookup: CDR1 SGHAT, CDR2 FQNNGV. CDR3: CASSLNVQAGYGYTF. The CDR3 bases are TGTGCCAGCAGCTTGAACGTACAGGCCGGCTATGGCTACACCTTC.

This clonotype was detected ten times or more. The CDR3 region has the DNA TGTGCCAGCAGAAAGGATGCCTACGAGCAGTACTTC. Amino acid sequence: CASRKDAYEQYF. V usage is TRBV2 and J usage is TRBJ2-7; D gene uncertain. Trimming removed 6 bases from V and 2 bases from J, with 8 bases in between. CDR3 length equals 12 residues. The germline V gene has CDR1 SNHLY and CDR2 FYNNEI.

V gene TRBV2 combines with J gene TRBJ2-2; a possible D gene is TRBD2 (5 bases). The CDR3 has 14 amino acids. CDR1 is SNHLY and CDR2 is FYNNEI in the germline V gene. The ends were cut back, 5 bases at V and 1 base at J, with 8 bases in the middle. In nucleotides, the CDR3 is TGTGCCAGCAGTACCCGGGGGAACACCGGGGAGCTGTTTTTT. Protein: CASSTRGNTGELFF. Full variable domain (rest looked up from reference TRBV2 and TRBJ2-2): EPEVTQTPSHQVTQMGQEVILRCVPISNHLYFYWYRQILGQKVEFLVSFYNNEISEKSEIFDDQFSVERPDGSNFTLKIRSTKLEDSAMYFCASSTRGNTGELFFGEGSRLTVL.

In its sample, this clonotype was seen once. The V and J genes are TRBV29-1 and TRBJ2-5; D is unresolved. This CDR3 comprises 13 residues. The germline V gene encodes CDR1 SQVTM and CDR2 ANQGSEA. V shed 0 bases and J shed 5 bases, with 10 bases lying between them. DNA for the CDR3: TGCAGCGTTGAAGATCGGGTGCGGGAGACCCAGTACTTC. Translation gives CSVEDRVRETQYF. Full variable domain (rest looked up from reference TRBV29-1 and TRBJ2-5): SAVISQKPSRDICQRGTSLTIQCQVDSQVTMMFWYRQQPGQSLTLIATANQGSEATYESGFVIDKFPISRPNLTFSTLTVSNMSPEDSSIYLCSVEDRVRETQYFGPGTRLLVL.

In its sample, this clonotype was seen many times. A much larger clone sits a single nucleotide away, making a read error possible. This sequence joins TRBV20-1 and TRBJ2-5; 10 nucleotides align to TRBD2. From germline, CDR1 is DFQATT and CDR2 SNEGSKA (reference sequence). CDR3 length: 16 residues. V lost 5 bases, J lost 5 bases, and 14 bases stayed unmatched. The CDR3: CSASPLLAGSGETQYF. As DNA, the CDR3 is TGCAGTGCTTCCCCTTTACTAGCGGGGTCGGGTGAGACCCAGTACTTC.

The V and J genes are TRBV20-1 and TRBJ2-3; unclear D gene. V was shortened by 3 bases and J by 11 bases, with 18 bases between the two germline ends. Germline V gene data show CDR1 as DFQATT and CDR2 as SNEGSKA (reference sequence). The CDR3 runs 13 residues. Here the CDR3 reads CSASGWSYNGQYF. The DNA for the CDR3 is TGCAGTGCTAGCGGGTGGTCCTACAATGGGCAGTATTTT.

This clonotype was recorded many times. CDR3 in DNA: TGCAGCGTTGAAGGACTAGCAGAACCCCCTAGCACAGATACGCAGTATTTT. Translating gives CSVEGLAEPPSTDTQYF. The chain is built from TRBV29-1 and TRBJ2-3, with TRBD2 matching 7 bases. V was clipped by 1 base and J by 0 bases; unmatched bases: 10. Germline V gives CDR1 SQVTM, CDR2 ANQGSEA. The length of the CDR3 is 17 residues.

This clonotype was found many times. This rearrangement joins TRBV11-3 to TRBJ2-5; either TRBD1 or TRBD2 may fit D (6 bases each). Germline loops: CDR1 SGHNT, CDR2 YENEEA. The CDR3 extends over 13 amino acids. V lost 3 bases to trimming and J lost 5 bases, with 10 bases between them. CDR3 protein: CASSLGGSETQYF. CDR3 DNA: TGTGCCAGCAGCTTGGGGGGCAGCGAGACCCAGTACTTC. The full variable domain, in which reference TRBV11-3 and TRBJ2-5 provide the parts outside the CDR3, is EAGVVQSPRYKIIEKKQPVAFWCNPISGHNTLYWYLQNLGQGPELLIRYENEEAVDDSQLPKDRFSAERLKGVDSTLKIQPAELGDSAVYLCASSLGGSETQYFGPGTRLLVL.

This clonotype was seen a handful of times. The chain carries TRBV28 and TRBJ2-1, with 11 bases aligning to TRBD2. The CDR3 loop spans 15 amino acids. Germline CDR1 is MDHEN and CDR2 is SYDVKM. V lost 4 bases to trimming and J lost 8 bases; unmatched junction nucleotides: 7. The CDR3 here is CASSSTSGSGYEQFF. The DNA for the CDR3 is TGTGCCAGCAGTTCTACTAGCGGGAGTGGGTATGAGCAGTTCTTC.

This clonotype was counted many times. The V call is TRBV4-1, the J call TRBJ2-7; D possibly corresponds to TRBD1 (6 bases). Germline V gene data show CDR1 as MGHRA and CDR2 as YSYEKL. The V and J ends lost 3 bases and 2 bases respectively, with 17 bases between them. CDR3 length: 16 amino acids. For the CDR3, the DNA is TGCGCCAGCAGCCAGTACCCGGGAACAGGGACCTACGAGCAGTACTTC. Translation: CASSQYPGTGTYEQYF.

The CDR3 region has the DNA TGTGCCAGCAGTTTACGGACTAGCGGGAGAATGGGCTACGAGCAGTACTTC. It encodes CASSLRTSGRMGYEQYF. The rearrangement joins TRBV12-3 or TRBV12-4 to TRBJ2-7, with 13 bases matching TRBD2. The length of the CDR3 is 17 residues. Trimming took 2 bases from V and 3 from J; bases not matched to a gene: 7.

The CDR3 DNA sequence: TGTGCCAGCAGCCCTGACGACAGGCGGGGTGGGACCCAGTACTTC. As protein: CASSPDDRRGGTQYF. The chain is built from TRBV7-2 and TRBJ2-5; D assignment may be TRBD1 or TRBD2 (6 bases each). The CDR3 totals 15 residues. V was trimmed by 5 bases and J by 7 bases, leaving 20 bases between them. Germline loops: CDR1 SGHTA, CDR2 FQGNSA.

With regard to this clonotype: A much more abundant neighbour one base away suggests this may be a read error. This chain joins TRBV5-1 and TRBJ2-1, with D possibly matching TRBD1 (6 bases). Germline V lookup: CDR1 SGHRS, CDR2 YFSETQ. This CDR3 has 14 amino acids. CDR3 nucleotide sequence: TGCGCCAGCAGCTTGGCTTTACAGGGAAATGGGCAGTTCTTC. Its translation: CASSLALQGNGQFF. The variable domain in full, completed from reference TRBV5-1 and TRBJ2-1, reads KAGVTQTPRYLIKTRGQQVTLSCSPISGHRSVSWYQQTPGQGLQFLFEYFSETQRNKGNFPGRFSGRQFSNSRSEMNVSTLELGDSALYLCASSLALQGNGQFFGPGTRLTVL.

As regards this clonotype: Given the absence of the conserved phenylalanine or tryptophan at the CDR3 end, a read error is likely. The DNA is left out, because the CDR3 cannot be placed on it with certainty; the CDR3 is given as TCRdb lists it. This chain links TRBV5-1 with TRBJ1-3; the table's D call, TRBD1, has no DNA check behind it. The CDR3 length is 10 residues, termini included. The V gene's germline CDR1 is SGHRS and CDR2 YFSETQ. The CDR3 sequence is CASSLRTDRA.

This clonotype was observed a handful of times. This may be a read error, as it is one base from a much larger clone. The chain joins TRBV20-1 to TRBJ1-2; perhaps TRBD1 as D (5 bases). The CDR3 is 12 residues long. Germline lookup yields CDR1 DFQATT and CDR2 SNEGSKA (reference sequence). CDR3 sequence (DNA): TGCAGTGCTAGATGGGGGAACTATGGCTGCACCTTC. Its protein is CSARWGNYGCTF.

In the case of this clonotype: A much larger clone lies one base from this, so it may be a read error. This chain links TRBV5-4 with TRBJ2-7; the D gene is possibly TRBD2 (7 bases). CDR1 is SGHNT, CDR2 YYREEE, per germline (reference sequence). The CDR3 contains 16 residues. V lost 6 bases and J lost 0, with 19 bases in between. The CDR3 spells CASTPGGASSSYEQYF. The CDR3, as DNA: TGTGCCAGCACCCCTGGGGGGGCGTCCAGCTCCTACGAGCAGTACTTC.

This clonotype was observed a handful of times. The junction and the germline gene differ at one end; a read error may be behind it. The J gene is TRBJ2-7, the V gene TRBV20-1; D gene unclear. The CDR3 consists of 11 residues. CDR1 is DFQATT and CDR2 is SNEGSKA in the germline V gene (reference sequence). CDR3 nucleotide sequence: TGCAGTGCTAGAGTGGCGTACGAGCAGTCCTTC. The encoded protein is CSARVAYEQSF.

A few counts support this clonotype. A much larger clone is a single base away; this may be a read error. The V call is TRBV20-1, the J call TRBJ1-4; D gene unclear. Germline CDR1 is DFQATT and CDR2 is SNEGSKA (reference sequence). This CDR3 is built from 13 residues. The CDR3 DNA reads TGCAGTGCTAGTGAAGGGTCTAATGAAACACTGTTTTTT. Translation: CSASEGSNETLFF.

As regards this clonotype: A much bigger clone sits one base away, suggesting this may be a read error. This chain joins TRBV6-1 and TRBJ1-3; D uncertain. This CDR3 comprises 15 residues. CDR1 is MNHNS and CDR2 is SASEGT in the germline V gene. The CDR3 region is CASRWNTFSGNAIYF. CDR3 sequence (DNA): TGTGCCAGCAGGTGGAACACATTCTCTGGAAACGCCATATATTTT.

The chain couples TRBV6-2 or TRBV6-3 to TRBJ2-1; possible D gene TRBD2, 5 bases. CDR1 MNHEY and CDR2 SVGEGT come from the germline V gene. The V end was cut by 2 bases, the J end by 9 bases, with 8 bases between. This CDR3 has 12 residues. The DNA of the CDR3 is TGTGCCAGCAGTTACGAAGGAGGTGAGCAGTTCTTC. The encoded protein is CASSYEGGEQFF.